These 32 T cell receptor beta chains were sequenced from one sample in a study of cytomegalovirus exposure and HLA in healthy donors. The PCR had 60 Vbeta and 13 Jbeta primers. Using immunoSEQ multiplex PCR, the repertoire was profiled, and TCRdb retains in-frame clones only, with some absent. The sample yields fewer than 250,000 clones, over 75% seen once. The sequenced sample was PBMCs. These TCRs come from a woman aged 45-65 years in good health and CMV-seropositive.

V gene TRBV7-2 combines with J gene TRBJ1-2; tentatively, D is TRBD1 (6 bases). The CDR3 sequence is 15 residues long. Between the trimmed V and J ends, which lost 4 bases and 2 bases, there was a span of 14 bases. In germline, CDR1 is SGHTA, CDR2 FQGNSA. DNA of the CDR3: TGTGCCAGCAGCTCCCCCGGGACACCCAACTATGGCTACACCTTC. It specifies CASSSPGTPNYGYTF.

This clone showed up just a few times. Mismatch with germline at one junction end may stem from a read error. The chain links TRBV7-4 to TRBJ1-4, with 7 bases aligning to TRBD1. Germline V gene lookup returns CDR1 SGHVT and CDR2 SQSDAQ. The CDR3 covers 15 residues. The CDR3 DNA is TGTGCCAGCAGTTTAGAGAGGGGGCTGGAAGAAAAACTGTTTTTT. It codes for CASSLERGLEEKLFF.

The chain has TRBV5-1 and TRBJ2-1; 8 bases are shared with TRBD2. V gave up 2 bases and J gave up 5 bases; unmatched junction bases: 6. CDR1 and CDR2 from the germline V gene are SGHRS and YFSETQ. The CDR3 runs to 15 residues. CDR3 residues: CASSLGGRGDNEQFF. The CDR3 bases are TGCGCCAGCAGCTTAGGTGGGCGGGGGGACAATGAGCAGTTCTTC.

This chain links TRBV19 with TRBJ1-1; TRBD1 is a possible D gene (5 bases). This CDR3 has 13 amino acids. Trimming cost V 5 bases and J 1 base, with 8 bases left between them. Germline CDR1 reads LNHDA; CDR2 reads SQIVND (reference sequence). CDR3 protein: CASSVQGNTEAFF. CDR3 sequence (DNA): TGTGCCAGTAGTGTTCAGGGGAACACTGAAGCTTTCTTT.

V is TRBV4-3 and J is TRBJ2-5, with 7 bases lining up with TRBD2. The DNA end lines up better with TRBJ2-7; the J call may be wrong. The CDR3 covers 14 residues. The germline V gene has CDR1 LGHNA and CDR2 YSLEER. The CDR3 nucleotides read TGCGCCAGCAGCCAAGTCACTAGCGCGTACGAGCAGTACTTC. Protein sequence: CASSQVTSAYEQYF.

This chain links TRBV7-9 with TRBJ1-1; weak D call: TRBD1 (6 bases). There are 13 residues in the CDR3. Germline CDR1 reads SEHNR; CDR2 reads FQNEAQ (reference sequence). V was cut by 1 base and J by 6 bases, with 9 bases left in between. CDR3 loop: CASSLGQVAEAFF. Written as DNA, the CDR3 is TGTGCCAGCAGCTTAGGACAGGTGGCTGAAGCTTTCTTT.

The gene calls are TRBV30 and TRBJ1-1; 9 bases map to TRBD1. The CDR3 has 13 amino acids. J gave up 12 bases and V 3 bases, and 11 bases lay outside the gene matches. The V gene's germline CDR1 is GTSNPN and CDR2 SVGIG (reference sequence). CDR3 bases: TGTGCCTGGAGACTACAGGGGGCGGGATACTCTTTCTTT. Its protein is CAWRLQGAGYSFF. The variable domain in full, completed from reference TRBV30 and TRBJ1-1, reads SQTIHQWPATLVQPVGSPLSLECTVEGTSNPNLYWYRQAAGRGLQLLFYSVGIGQISSEVPQNLSASRPQDRQFILSSKKLLLSDSGFYLCAWRLQGAGYSFFGQGTRLTVV.

V gene TRBV28 combines with J gene TRBJ2-7; D not resolved. Germline CDR1 and CDR2: MDHEN and SYDVKM. The CDR3 runs 14 residues. V dropped 7 bases and J dropped 1 base, with 14 bases sitting between them. The CDR3 nucleotides are TGTGCCAGCACCTATAGTCACCTTTCCTACGAGCAGTACTTC. Its protein is CASTYSHLSYEQYF.

The rearrangement links TRBV6-5 to TRBJ2-5; weak D call: TRBD2 (6 bases). The CDR3 sequence is 14 residues long. Germline values: CDR1 MNHEY, CDR2 SVGAGI. Trimming removed 2 bases at V and 5 bases at J, with 12 bases between. CDR3 nucleotides: TGTGCCAGCAGTTACGGGGGGTCGGCGGAGACCCAGTACTTC. As protein: CASSYGGSAETQYF.

This chain joins TRBV5-1 and TRBJ2-1; D not certain. The germline gives CDR1 SGHRS, CDR2 YFSETQ. The V end lost 1 base, the J end lost 3 bases, and 17 bases lay between the germline ends. This CDR3 region has 17 residues. CDR3 amino acids: CASSLKRWQIGYNEQFF. CDR3 DNA: TGCGCCAGCAGCTTGAAGCGATGGCAGATCGGCTACAATGAGCAGTTCTTC.

V is TRBV23-1 and J is TRBJ1-4; D unresolved. TRBV23-1 is an open reading frame, and its role is uncertain. This CDR3 contains 15 residues. With 4 bases removed from V and 6 bases from J, the gap between germline ends came to 15 bases. The CDR3 here is CASSPPGGPHEKLFF. CDR3 nucleotides: TGCGCCAGCAGTCCCCCGGGAGGACCTCATGAAAAACTGTTTTTT.

The chain employs TRBV18 and TRBJ1-1, with D maybe TRBD1 (5 bases). The CDR3 is made up of 14 amino acids. The germline CDR1 and CDR2 sequences are KGHSH and LQKENI. Trimming pared 3 bases from V and 1 base from J, leaving 9 bases between. This CDR3 reads CASSPGRANTEAFF. In DNA form, the CDR3 reads TGTGCCAGCTCACCTGGCAGGGCGAACACTGAAGCTTTCTTT.

The CDR3: CAWSVGRRRTNEKLFF. DNA of the CDR3: TGTGCCTGGAGTGTGGGTCGACGGCGGACTAATGAAAAACTGTTTTTT. The chain carries TRBV30 and TRBJ1-4; D remains unclear. The ends were cut back, 0 bases at V and 2 bases at J, with 13 bases in the middle. Germline V CDR1 and CDR2: GTSNPN, SVGIG (reference sequence). The CDR3 loop spans 16 amino acids.

This sequence joins TRBV11-2 and TRBJ2-5, with TRBD1 matching 9 bases. Germline CDR1 reads SGHAT; CDR2 reads FQNNGV. The CDR3 runs 14 residues. V trimming: 5 bases; J trimming: 5 bases; junction bases outside the gene matches: 6. CDR3 residues: CASSVSTGGETQYF. CDR3 bases: TGTGCCAGCAGCGTATCGACAGGGGGGGAGACCCAGTACTTC. Variable domain in full (rest from reference TRBV11-2 and TRBJ2-5): EAGVAQSPRYKIIEKRQSVAFWCNPISGHATLYWYQQILGQGPKLLIQFQNNGVVDDSQLPKDRFSAERLKGVDSTLKIQPAKLEDSAVYLCASSVSTGGETQYFGPGTRLLVL.

The V and J genes are TRBV19 and TRBJ2-5; D ambiguous. Germline loops: CDR1 LNHDA, CDR2 SQIVND (reference sequence). The CDR3 has 13 residues. Trimming shortened V by 7 bases and J by 7 bases, and 16 bases separated the two germline ends. CDR3 sequence reads: CASTARRTGTQYF. CDR3 coding DNA: TGTGCCAGTACCGCCCGACGCACGGGGACCCAGTACTTC.

This sequence joins TRBV11-2 and TRBJ1-1; D remains ambiguous. The CDR3 runs to 14 residues. CDR1 is SGHAT and CDR2 is FQNNGV in the germline V gene. Trimming stripped 2 bases from V and 4 bases from J, with 11 bases between. In DNA form, the CDR3 reads TGTGCCAGCAGCTTAAACACGTGGGCCACTGAAGCTTTCTTT. Translating it yields CASSLNTWATEAFF.

The sample holds a few counts of this clone. The CDR3 nucleotides read TGTGCCAGCAGCTTGTCCAGGGCTGGCTACACCTTC. It encodes CASSLSRAGYTF. V usage is TRBV11-2 and J usage is TRBJ1-2; weak D call: TRBD1 (5 bases). Germline CDR1 reads SGHAT; CDR2 reads FQNNGV. Trimming took off 3 bases at V and 7 bases at J, with 9 bases between the two ends. The CDR3 has 12 amino acids. The variable domain in full, with the rest retrieved from reference TRBV11-2 and TRBJ1-2, is EAGVAQSPRYKIIEKRQSVAFWCNPISGHATLYWYQQILGQGPKLLIQFQNNGVVDDSQLPKDRFSAERLKGVDSTLKIQPAKLEDSAVYLCASSLSRAGYTFGSGTRLTVV.

The chain carries TRBV2 and TRBJ1-6; D is unresolved. Trimming took off 4 bases at V and 10 bases at J, with 11 bases between the two ends. The germline V gene has CDR1 SNHLY and CDR2 FYNNEI. The CDR3 has 13 amino acids. The CDR3 protein is CASSAPGRSPLHF. The CDR3 nucleotides read TGTGCCAGCAGTGCCCCCGGTCGGTCACCCCTCCACTTT.

The rearrangement links TRBV19 to TRBJ1-3; D is undetermined. From germline, CDR1 is LNHDA and CDR2 SQIVND (reference sequence). The V and J ends lost 3 bases and 0 bases respectively, with 9 bases between them. The CDR3 is 15 residues long. The DNA for the CDR3 is TGTGCCAGTAGTATGGGCACCAACTCTGGAAACACCATATATTTT. Protein product: CASSMGTNSGNTIYF.

The chain combines TRBV6-4 with TRBJ1-4, with D possibly TRBD1 on 6 matching bases. The CDR3 has 16 residues. The germline gives CDR1 MRHNA, CDR2 SNTAGT. The V end was cut by 6 bases, the J end by 7 bases, with 21 bases between. CDR3 residues: CASRERPTGSGEKLFF. The CDR3, as DNA: TGTGCCAGCAGAGAACGACCGACAGGCTCGGGTGAAAAACTGTTTTTT.

This chain uses TRBV30 with TRBJ2-5, with D possibly being TRBD1 (5 bases). Germline V CDR1 and CDR2: GTSNPN, SVGIG (reference sequence). Trimming left V 1 base short and J 8 bases short, with 11 bases between. There are 12 residues in the CDR3. CDR3 in DNA: TGTGCCTGGAGTGCAGGGATCCGAACCCAGTACTTC. This sequence encodes CAWSAGIRTQYF.

The V gene is TRBV6-1, the J gene TRBJ2-1, with D maybe TRBD2 (6 bases). V was cut by 4 bases and J by 10 bases, with 14 bases left in between. The CDR3 is 13 amino acids. Per germline, CDR1 MNHNS and CDR2 SASEGT. The CDR3 here is CASSAVRAGEQFF. The CDR3 nucleotides read TGTGCCAGCAGTGCCGTACGCGCGGGGGAGCAGTTCTTC.

The chain joins TRBV7-3 to TRBJ2-2, with TRBD1 identical over 7 bases. The length of the CDR3 is 17 residues. The V gene's germline CDR1 is SGHTA and CDR2 FQGTGA. Unmatched junction bases numbered 16, after V lost 5 bases and J lost 7 bases. As DNA, the CDR3 is TGTGCCAGCAGCCTCGGGGACAGTCCGTTCGGGGACGGGGAGCTGTTTTTT. Protein: CASSLGDSPFGDGELFF. Combining the CDR3 with reference TRBV7-3 and TRBJ2-2 gives the whole variable domain GAGVSQTPSNKVTEKGKYVELRCDPISGHTALYWYRQSLGQGPEFLIYFQGTGAADDSGLPNDRFFAVRPEGSVSTLKIQRTERGDSAVYLCASSLGDSPFGDGELFFGEGSRLTVL.

The chain recombines TRBV6-1 with TRBJ2-7; 7 positions agree with TRBD1. This CDR3 has 15 amino acids. V trimming: 6 bases; J trimming: 5 bases; junction bases outside the gene matches: 13. The germline gives CDR1 MNHNS, CDR2 SASEGT. CDR3 sequence reads: CASSEASTGRHEQYF. Written as DNA, the CDR3 is TGTGCCAGCAGCGAGGCCTCGACAGGGAGACACGAGCAGTACTTC.

This chain connects TRBV30 to TRBJ1-4; TRBD1 is a possible D gene (5 bases). Between the trimmed V and J ends, which lost 2 bases and 2 bases, there was a span of 9 bases. The CDR3 length is 14 residues. Per germline, CDR1 GTSNPN and CDR2 SVGIG (reference sequence). CDR3 nucleotide sequence: TGTGCCTGGAGTAGGGGCGTCACTAATGAAAAACTGTTTTTT. Translation: CAWSRGVTNEKLFF.

Concerning this clone: The junction shows a germline mismatch at one end, possibly a read error. The chain employs TRBV6-1 and TRBJ2-7, with TRBD1 matching over 8 bases. The germline V gene encodes CDR1 MNHNS and CDR2 SASEGT. The CDR3 has 13 amino acids. The CDR3 here is CASREDRDRAYGF. The CDR3 bases are TGTGCCAGCAGGGAGGACAGGGACCGAGCCTACGGGTTC.

This chain connects TRBV27 to TRBJ1-5, with a tentative D call TRBD1 (6 bases). The germline V gene encodes CDR1 MNHEY and CDR2 SMNVEV (reference sequence). The CDR3 has 10 residues. V was pared by 8 bases and J by 15 bases, with 14 bases between. The chain's CDR3 is CASFRGSWHF. The CDR3 DNA reads as TGTGCCAGCTTCAGGGGCAGTTGGCATTTT.

The chain combines TRBV7-2 with TRBJ2-3; D gene ambiguous. V lost 3 bases, J lost 7 bases, and 8 bases lay in between. CDR3 length: 12 amino acids. Per the germline V gene, CDR1 is SGHTA and CDR2 is FQGNSA. CDR3 DNA sequence: TGTGCCAGCAGCTTCGACACTTATACGCAGTATTTT. Translated: CASSFDTYTQYF.

The rearrangement uses TRBV27 and TRBJ2-1; perhaps TRBD1 as D (6 bases). CDR1 and CDR2 (germline): MNHEY, SMNVEV (reference sequence). This CDR3 spans 16 amino acids. Trimming stripped 1 base from V and 2 bases from J, with 12 bases between. Here the CDR3 reads CASSLLGAETYNEQFF. CDR3 DNA: TGTGCCAGCAGTTTATTGGGGGCCGAAACCTACAATGAGCAGTTCTTC.

The chain uses TRBV5-4 and TRBJ2-3; D possibly corresponds to TRBD1 (6 bases). The CDR3 contains 14 residues. CDR1 and CDR2 from the germline V gene are SGHNT and YYREEE (reference sequence). The germline V and J ends were trimmed by 3 bases and 2 bases, with 10 bases remaining between them. The CDR3 sequence is CASSSTGLTDTQYF. The CDR3 DNA sequence: TGTGCCAGCAGCTCTACAGGGCTCACAGATACGCAGTATTTT.

V is TRBV6-6 and J is TRBJ1-2, with D hard to call. CDR1 and CDR2 from the germline V gene are MNHNY and SVGAGI (reference sequence). Trimming removed 8 bases at V and 8 bases at J, with 9 bases between. The CDR3 is made up of 10 amino acids. In DNA, the CDR3 is TGTGCCAGCCGTAACGGGGGCTACACCTTC. Protein product: CASRNGGYTF.

This clone was found once. In DNA form, the CDR3 reads TGCAGCGTTGAGGTACAGCAAGAGACCCAGTACTTC. As protein: CSVEVQQETQYF. The J gene is TRBJ2-5, the V gene TRBV29-1; D not certain. Trimming shortened V by 3 bases and J by 2 bases, and 7 bases separated the two germline ends. The CDR3 is 12 amino acids. CDR1 is SQVTM, CDR2 ANQGSEA, per germline. Full variable domain (missing parts from reference TRBV29-1 and TRBJ2-5): SAVISQKPSRDICQRGTSLTIQCQVDSQVTMMFWYRQQPGQSLTLIATANQGSEATYESGFVIDKFPISRPNLTFSTLTVSNMSPEDSSIYLCSVEVQQETQYFGPGTRLLVL.